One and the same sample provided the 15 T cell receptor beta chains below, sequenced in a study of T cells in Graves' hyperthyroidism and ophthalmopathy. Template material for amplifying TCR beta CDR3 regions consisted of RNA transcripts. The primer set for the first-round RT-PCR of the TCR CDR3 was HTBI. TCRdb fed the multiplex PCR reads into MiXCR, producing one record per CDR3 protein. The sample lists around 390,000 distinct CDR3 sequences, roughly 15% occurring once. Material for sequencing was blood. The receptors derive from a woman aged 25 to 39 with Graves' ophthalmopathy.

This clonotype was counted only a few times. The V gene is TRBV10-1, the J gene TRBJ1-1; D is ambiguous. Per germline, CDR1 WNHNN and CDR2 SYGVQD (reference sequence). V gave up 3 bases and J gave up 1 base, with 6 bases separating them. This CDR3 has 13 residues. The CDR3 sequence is CASSDPRNTEAFF. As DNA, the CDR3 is TGCGCCAGCAGTGACCCGAGGAACACTGAAGCTTTCTTT.

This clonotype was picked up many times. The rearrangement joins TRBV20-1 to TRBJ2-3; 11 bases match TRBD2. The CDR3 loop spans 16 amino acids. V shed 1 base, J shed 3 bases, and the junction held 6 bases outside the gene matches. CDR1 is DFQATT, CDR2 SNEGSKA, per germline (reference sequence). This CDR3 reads CSARGLAGGDTDTQYF. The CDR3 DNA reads TGCAGTGCTAGAGGCTTAGCGGGGGGGGATACAGATACGCAGTATTTT.

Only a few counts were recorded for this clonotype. CDR3 sequence: CASSRDMAGGQNEQFF. The CDR3 DNA is TGCGCCAGCAGCCGCGATATGGCGGGGGGGCAGAATGAGCAGTTCTTC. The genes are TRBV5-1 and TRBJ2-1, with 9 positions matching TRBD2. Germline V gene lookup returns CDR1 SGHRS and CDR2 YFSETQ. This CDR3 contains 16 residues. Germline trimming cut 4 bases from V and 7 bases from J; bases unmatched to any gene: 12.

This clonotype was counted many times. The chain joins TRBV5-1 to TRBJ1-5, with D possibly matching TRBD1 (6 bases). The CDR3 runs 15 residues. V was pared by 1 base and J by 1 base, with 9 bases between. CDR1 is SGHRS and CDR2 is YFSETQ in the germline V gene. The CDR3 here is CASSLYGQSNQPQHF. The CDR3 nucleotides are TGCGCCAGCAGCTTGTACGGACAGAGCAATCAGCCCCAGCATTTT.

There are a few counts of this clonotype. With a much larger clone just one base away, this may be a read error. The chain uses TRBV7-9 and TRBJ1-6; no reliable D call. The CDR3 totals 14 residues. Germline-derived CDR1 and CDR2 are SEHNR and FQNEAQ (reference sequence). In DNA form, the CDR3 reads TGTGCCAACAGCTTATCCAGCTTTAATTCACCCCTCCACTTT. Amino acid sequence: CANSLSSFNSPLHF.

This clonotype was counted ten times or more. The CDR3 sequence: CASSYSTGQTKGFEAFF. DNA for the CDR3: TGTGCCAGCAGTTACTCGACGGGACAGACTAAGGGGTTCGAAGCTTTCTTT. The V call is TRBV6-2 or TRBV6-3, the J call TRBJ1-1, with 7 bases identical to TRBD1. The germline V gene has CDR1 MNHEY and CDR2 SVGEGT. The CDR3 has 17 amino acids. With 0 bases clipped from V and 8 bases from J, the junction kept 15 bases outside the gene matches.

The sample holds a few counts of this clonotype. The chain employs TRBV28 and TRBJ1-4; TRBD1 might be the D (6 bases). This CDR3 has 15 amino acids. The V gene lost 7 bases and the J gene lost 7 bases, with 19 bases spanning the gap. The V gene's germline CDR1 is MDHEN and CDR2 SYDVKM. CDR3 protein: CASIRGGARGEKLFF. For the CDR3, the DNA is TGTGCCAGCATACGAGGTGGGGCCAGGGGTGAAAAACTGTTTTTT.

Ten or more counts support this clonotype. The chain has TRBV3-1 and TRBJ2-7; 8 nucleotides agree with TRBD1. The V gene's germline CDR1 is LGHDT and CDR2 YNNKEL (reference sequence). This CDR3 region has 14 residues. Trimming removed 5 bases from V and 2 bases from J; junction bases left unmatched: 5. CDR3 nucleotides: TGTGCCAGCAGCACCCGGGACAGGCCCTACGAGCAGTACTTC. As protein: CASSTRDRPYEQYF.

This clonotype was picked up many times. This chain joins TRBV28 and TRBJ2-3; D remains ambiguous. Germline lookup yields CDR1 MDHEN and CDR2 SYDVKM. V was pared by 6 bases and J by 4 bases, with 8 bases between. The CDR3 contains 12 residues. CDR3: CASSYGSDTQYF. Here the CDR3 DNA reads TGTGCCAGCAGCTACGGGTCAGATACGCAGTATTTT.

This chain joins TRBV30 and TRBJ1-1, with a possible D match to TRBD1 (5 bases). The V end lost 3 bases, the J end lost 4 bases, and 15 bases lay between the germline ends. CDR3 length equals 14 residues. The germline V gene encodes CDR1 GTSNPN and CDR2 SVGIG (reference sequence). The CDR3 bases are TGTGCCTGGAGCCCCGACGGGGGGTCCACTGAAGCTTTCTTT. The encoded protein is CAWSPDGGSTEAFF.

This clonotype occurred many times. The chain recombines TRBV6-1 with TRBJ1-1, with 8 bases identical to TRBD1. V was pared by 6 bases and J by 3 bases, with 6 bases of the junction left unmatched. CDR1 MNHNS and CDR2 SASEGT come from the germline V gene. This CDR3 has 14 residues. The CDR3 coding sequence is TGTGCCAGCAGGGACAGGGCTTCGTACACTGAAGCTTTCTTT. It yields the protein CASRDRASYTEAFF.

The CDR3 here is CASSVEAGGYNEQFF. The DNA of the CDR3 is TGTGCCAGCAGCGTTGAAGCGGGAGGCTACAATGAGCAGTTCTTC. The rearrangement joins TRBV9 to TRBJ2-1, with 9 bases identical to TRBD2. The junction had 3 bases not matched to a gene; V was cut back by 2 bases and J by 3 bases. Germline V gives CDR1 SGDLS, CDR2 YYNGEE. The CDR3 has 15 residues.

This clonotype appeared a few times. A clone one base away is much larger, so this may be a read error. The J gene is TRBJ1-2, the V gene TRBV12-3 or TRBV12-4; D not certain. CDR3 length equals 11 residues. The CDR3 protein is CASSLRSGCTF. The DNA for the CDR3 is TGTGCCAGCAGTTTAAGGAGTGGCTGCACCTTC.

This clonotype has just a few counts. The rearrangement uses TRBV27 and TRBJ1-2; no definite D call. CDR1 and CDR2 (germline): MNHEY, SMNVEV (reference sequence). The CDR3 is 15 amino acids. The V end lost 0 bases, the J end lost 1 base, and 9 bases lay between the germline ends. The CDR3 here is CASSLSPTINYGYTF. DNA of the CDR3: TGTGCCAGCAGTTTATCGCCGACTATTAACTATGGCTACACCTTC.

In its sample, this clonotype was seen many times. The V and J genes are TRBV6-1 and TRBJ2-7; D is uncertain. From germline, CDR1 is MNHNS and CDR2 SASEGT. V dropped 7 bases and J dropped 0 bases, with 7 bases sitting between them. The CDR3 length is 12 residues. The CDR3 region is CASTSLSYEQYF. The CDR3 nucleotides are TGTGCCAGCACGAGCCTCTCCTACGAGCAGTACTTC.